This T cell receptor beta chain is drawn from a study of cytomegalovirus exposure and HLA in healthy donors. TCRdb's table, derived via immunoSEQ multiplex PCR, lists solely in-frame clones and lacks some. Among fewer than 400,000 clones listed, roughly 88% were seen once. These donors were members of the 120-subject validation cohort, a group separate from the approximately 670-subject first cohort. This clonotype was sampled from a woman between 18 and 29 years old in good health and CMV-seronegative. Material for sequencing was PBMCs.

The CDR3 region is CASSLVRGKGEQYF. The CDR3 DNA sequence: TGTGCCAGCAGCTTGGTAAGGGGTAAAGGTGAGCAGTACTTC. The chain employs TRBV5-6 and TRBJ2-7; perhaps TRBD1 as D (5 bases). Deletions cut 0 bases from V and 7 bases from J, with 14 bases between. CDR1 is SGHDT, CDR2 YYEEEE, per germline. This CDR3 is 14 amino acids long.